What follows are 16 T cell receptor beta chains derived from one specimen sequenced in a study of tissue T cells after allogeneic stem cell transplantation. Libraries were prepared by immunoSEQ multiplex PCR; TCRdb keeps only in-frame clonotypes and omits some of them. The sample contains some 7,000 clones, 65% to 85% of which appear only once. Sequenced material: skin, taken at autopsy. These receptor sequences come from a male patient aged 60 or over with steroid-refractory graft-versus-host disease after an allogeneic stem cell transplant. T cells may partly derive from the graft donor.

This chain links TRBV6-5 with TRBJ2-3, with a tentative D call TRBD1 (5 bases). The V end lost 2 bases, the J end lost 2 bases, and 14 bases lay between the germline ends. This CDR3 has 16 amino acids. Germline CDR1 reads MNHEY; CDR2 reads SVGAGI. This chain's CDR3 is CASSYGALAPTDTQYF. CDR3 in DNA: TGTGCCAGCAGTTACGGGGCTTTAGCCCCCACAGATACGCAGTATTTT.

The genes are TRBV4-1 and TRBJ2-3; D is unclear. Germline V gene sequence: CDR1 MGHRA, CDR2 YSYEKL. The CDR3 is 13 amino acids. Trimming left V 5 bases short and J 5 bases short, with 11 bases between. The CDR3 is CASSLGPEDTQYF. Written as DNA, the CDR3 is TGCGCCAGCAGCTTAGGCCCTGAAGATACGCAGTATTTT.

CDR3 bases: TGTGCCAGTAGTATCGGACAGGGGCTGGCCGCTTTCTTT. Protein product: CASSIGQGLAAFF. The chain combines TRBV19 with TRBJ1-1, with 9 bases that match TRBD1. Germline loops: CDR1 LNHDA, CDR2 SQIVND (reference sequence). The CDR3 totals 13 residues. Trimming removed 3 bases from V and 11 bases from J; junction bases left unmatched: 7.

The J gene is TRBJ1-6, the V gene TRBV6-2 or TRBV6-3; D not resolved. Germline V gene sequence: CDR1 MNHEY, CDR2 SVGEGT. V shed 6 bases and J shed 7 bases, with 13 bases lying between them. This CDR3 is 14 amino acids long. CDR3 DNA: TGTGCCAGCAGCCCGATCCGGAGGAATTCACCCCTCCACTTT. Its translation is CASSPIRRNSPLHF.

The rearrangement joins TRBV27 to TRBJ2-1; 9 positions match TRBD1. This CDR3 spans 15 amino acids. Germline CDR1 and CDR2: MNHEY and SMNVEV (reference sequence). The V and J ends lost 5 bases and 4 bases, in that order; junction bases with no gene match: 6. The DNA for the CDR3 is TGTGCCAGCAGTCCCGGGGACAGGGCTTACAATGAGCAGTTCTTC. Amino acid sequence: CASSPGDRAYNEQFF.

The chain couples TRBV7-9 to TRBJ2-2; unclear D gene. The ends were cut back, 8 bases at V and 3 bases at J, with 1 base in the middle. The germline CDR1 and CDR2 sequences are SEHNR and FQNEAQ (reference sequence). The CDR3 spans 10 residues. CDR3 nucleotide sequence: TGTGCCAGCGACACCGGGGAGCTGTTTTTT. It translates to CASDTGELFF. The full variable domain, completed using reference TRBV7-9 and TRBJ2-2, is DTGVSQNPRHKITKRGQNVTFRCDPISEHNRLYWYRQTLGQGPEFLTYFQNEAQLEKSRLLSDRFSAERPKGSFSTLEIQRTEQGDSAMYLCASDTGELFFGEGSRLTVL.

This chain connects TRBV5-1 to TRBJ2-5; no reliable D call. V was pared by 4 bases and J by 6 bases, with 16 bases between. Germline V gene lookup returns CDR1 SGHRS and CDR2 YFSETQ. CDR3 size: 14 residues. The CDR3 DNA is TGCGCCAGCAGCGCTCCGTATATGGGAAAGACCCAGTACTTC. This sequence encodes CASSAPYMGKTQYF.

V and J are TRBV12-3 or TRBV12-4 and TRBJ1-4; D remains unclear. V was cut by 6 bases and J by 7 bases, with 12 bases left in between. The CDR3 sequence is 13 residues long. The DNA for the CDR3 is TGTGCCAGCAGCTGGCGGGGAAGTGAAAAACTGTTTTTT. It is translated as CASSWRGSEKLFF.

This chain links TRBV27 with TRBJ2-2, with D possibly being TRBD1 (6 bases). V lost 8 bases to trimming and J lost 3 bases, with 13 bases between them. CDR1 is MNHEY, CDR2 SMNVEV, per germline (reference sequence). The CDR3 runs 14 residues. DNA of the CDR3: TGTGCCAGCTCTAAGGCAGGGGACACCGGGGAGCTGTTTTTT. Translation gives CASSKAGDTGELFF.

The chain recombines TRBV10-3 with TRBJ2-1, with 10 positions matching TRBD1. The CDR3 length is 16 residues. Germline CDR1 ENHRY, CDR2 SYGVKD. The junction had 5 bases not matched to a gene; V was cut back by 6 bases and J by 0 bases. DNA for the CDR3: TGTGCCATCAGGGGGACAGGGGATAGCTCCTACAATGAGCAGTTCTTC. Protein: CAIRGTGDSSYNEQFF.

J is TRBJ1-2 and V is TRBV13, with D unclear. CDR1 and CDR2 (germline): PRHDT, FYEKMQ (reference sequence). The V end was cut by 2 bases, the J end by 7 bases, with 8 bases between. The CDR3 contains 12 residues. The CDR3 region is CASSLRAGGYTF. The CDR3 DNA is TGTGCCAGCAGCTTACGTGCAGGTGGCTACACCTTC. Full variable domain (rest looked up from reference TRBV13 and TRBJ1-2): AAGVIQSPRHLIKEKRETATLKCYPIPRHDTVYWYQQGPGQDPQFLISFYEKMQSDKGSIPDRFSAQQFSDYHSELNMSSLELGDSALYFCASSLRAGGYTFGSGTRLTVV.

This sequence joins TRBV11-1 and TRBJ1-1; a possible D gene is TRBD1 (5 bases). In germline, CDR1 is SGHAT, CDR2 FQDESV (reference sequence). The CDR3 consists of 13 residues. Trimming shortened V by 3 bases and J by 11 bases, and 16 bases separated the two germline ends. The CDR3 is CASSFEQVRGAFF. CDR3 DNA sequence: TGTGCCAGCAGCTTCGAACAGGTCAGAGGGGCTTTCTTT. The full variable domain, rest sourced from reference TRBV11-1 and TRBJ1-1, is EAEVAQSPRYKITEKSQAVAFWCDPISGHATLYWYRQILGQGPELLVQFQDESVVDDSQLPKDRFSAERLKGVDSTLKIQPAELGDSAMYLCASSFEQVRGAFFGQGTRLTVV.

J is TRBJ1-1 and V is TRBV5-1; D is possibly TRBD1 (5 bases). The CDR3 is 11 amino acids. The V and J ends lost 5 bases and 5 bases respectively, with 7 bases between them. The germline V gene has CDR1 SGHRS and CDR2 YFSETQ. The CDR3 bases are TGCGCCAGCAGGGGGGAGACTGAAGCTTTCTTT. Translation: CASRGETEAFF. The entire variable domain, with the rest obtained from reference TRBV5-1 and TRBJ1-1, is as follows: KAGVTQTPRYLIKTRGQQVTLSCSPISGHRSVSWYQQTPGQGLQFLFEYFSETQRNKGNFPGRFSGRQFSNSRSEMNVSTLELGDSALYLCASRGETEAFFGQGTRLTVV.

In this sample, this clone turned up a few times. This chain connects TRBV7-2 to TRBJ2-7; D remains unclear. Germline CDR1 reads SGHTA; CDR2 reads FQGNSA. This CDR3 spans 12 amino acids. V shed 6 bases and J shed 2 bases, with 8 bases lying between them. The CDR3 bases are TGTGCCAGCAGTTTGGCGACCTACGAGCAGTACTTC. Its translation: CASSLATYEQYF.

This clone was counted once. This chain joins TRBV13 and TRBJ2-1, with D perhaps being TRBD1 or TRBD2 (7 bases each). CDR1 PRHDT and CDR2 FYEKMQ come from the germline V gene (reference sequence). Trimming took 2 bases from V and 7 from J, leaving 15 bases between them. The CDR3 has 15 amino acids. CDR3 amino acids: CASSLQTQGGNEQFF. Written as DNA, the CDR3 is TGTGCCAGCAGCTTACAAACCCAGGGGGGGAATGAGCAGTTCTTC.

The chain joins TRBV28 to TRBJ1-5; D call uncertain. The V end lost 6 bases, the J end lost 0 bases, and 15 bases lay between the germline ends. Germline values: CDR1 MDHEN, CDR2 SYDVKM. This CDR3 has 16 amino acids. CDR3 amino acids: CASRPTRTLSNQPQHF. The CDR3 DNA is TGTGCCAGCAGACCAACCCGGACTCTTAGCAATCAGCCCCAGCATTTT.